What follows are 26 T cell receptor beta chains derived from one specimen sequenced in a study of T cells in Graves' hyperthyroidism and ophthalmopathy. TCR beta CDR3 sequences were amplified from RNA transcripts. HTBI primers were employed in a first-round RT-PCR of the TCR CDR3. TCRdb reanalysed the multiplex PCR reads using MiXCR and keeps one entry per CDR3 protein. This table has about 380,000 distinct CDR3 sequences, roughly 14% appearing once. The sequenced sample consisted of blood. These receptors all stem from a woman in her fifties or sixties with Graves' hyperthyroidism.

In its sample, this clonotype was seen many times. The chain joins TRBV6-1 to TRBJ2-3; unclear D gene. Trimming cost V 1 base and J 1 base, with 9 bases left between them. The CDR3 has 15 amino acids. CDR1 is MNHNS, CDR2 SASEGT, per germline. The CDR3 nucleotides are TGTGCCAGCAGTGAAGTGGGTCTCGGCACAGATACGCAGTATTTT. Translation gives CASSEVGLGTDTQYF.

This clonotype was seen ten or more times. This chain links TRBV27 with TRBJ1-6; D is uncertain. CDR1 and CDR2 (germline): MNHEY, SMNVEV (reference sequence). The V end was cut by 1 base, the J end by 4 bases, with 8 bases between. CDR3 length equals 15 residues. CDR3 region: CASSLLGSYNSPLHF. In nucleotides, the CDR3 is TGTGCCAGCAGTTTATTGGGGTCATATAATTCACCCCTCCACTTT.

This clonotype was picked up many times. The chain uses TRBV10-3 and TRBJ2-7; D might be TRBD2 (5 bases). CDR1 and CDR2 (germline): ENHRY, SYGVKD. The CDR3 length is 14 residues. Trimming took off 9 bases at V and 1 base at J, with 16 bases between the two ends. CDR3 DNA sequence: TGTGCCATTCGGCGCGAACGGGGATCCTACGAGCAGTACTTC. This sequence encodes CAIRRERGSYEQYF.

This clonotype showed up many times. The V call is TRBV3-1, the J call TRBJ2-1; 11 bases fit TRBD2. CDR3 length equals 14 residues. V was clipped by 3 bases and J by 5 bases; unmatched bases: 0. Germline loops: CDR1 LGHDT, CDR2 YNNKEL (reference sequence). DNA of the CDR3: TGTGCCAGCAGCCAGGGACTAGCGGACAATGAGCAGTTCTTC. Encoded protein: CASSQGLADNEQFF.

This clonotype was picked up many times. The rearrangement joins TRBV24-1 to TRBJ2-1, with D maybe TRBD2 (6 bases). There are 14 residues in the CDR3. V lost 4 bases to trimming and J lost 1 base, with 7 bases between them. Germline CDR1 and CDR2: KGHDR and SFDVKD. The CDR3 loop is CATSEAGSYNEQFF. CDR3 DNA: TGTGCCACCAGTGAGGCGGGATCCTACAATGAGCAGTTCTTC.

This clonotype was observed many times. The rearrangement links TRBV11-3 to TRBJ2-4, with D perhaps TRBD2 (6 bases). Germline V gene lookup returns CDR1 SGHNT and CDR2 YENEEA. Between the trimmed V and J ends, which lost 0 bases and 8 bases, there was a span of 11 bases. The CDR3 is made up of 14 amino acids. The CDR3 bases are TGTGCCAGCAGCTTAGATGGTTCGGGGGACATTCAGTACTTC. Residues: CASSLDGSGDIQYF.

This clonotype was seen only a few times. The rearrangement links TRBV5-1 to TRBJ2-7; 9 nucleotides line up with TRBD1. Trimming cost V 3 bases and J 3 bases; bases outside gene matches: 7. Germline CDR1 reads SGHRS; CDR2 reads YFSETQ. This CDR3 is 15 amino acids long. For the CDR3, the DNA is TGCGCCAGCAGCTGGGCCGGGACAGGGAACTACGAGCAGTACTTC. Protein: CASSWAGTGNYEQYF.

This clonotype was counted ten times or more. The chain uses TRBV5-1 and TRBJ1-1; TRBD1 matches at 8 bases. The CDR3 spans 14 residues. The V gene's germline CDR1 is SGHRS and CDR2 YFSETQ. V was clipped by 3 bases and J by 8 bases; unmatched bases: 9. CDR3: CASSSQGAASEAFF. The CDR3 DNA sequence: TGCGCCAGCAGCTCTCAGGGGGCGGCTTCAGAAGCTTTCTTT.

This clonotype was seen ten or more times. The V call is TRBV10-3, the J call TRBJ2-3; D remains unclear. The CDR3 spans 21 residues. V dropped 4 bases and J dropped 0 bases, with 29 bases sitting between them. Germline-derived CDR1 and CDR2 are ENHRY and SYGVKD. This CDR3 reads CAISVGLGRADQTTSTDTQYF. The CDR3 DNA follows: TGTGCCATCAGTGTGGGGTTGGGAAGGGCGGATCAAACAACTAGCACAGATACGCAGTATTTT.

This clonotype has a count of ten or more. The rearrangement joins TRBV19 to TRBJ1-1; a possible D gene is TRBD1 (5 bases). The CDR3 extends over 14 amino acids. The germline gives CDR1 LNHDA, CDR2 SQIVND (reference sequence). Trimming stripped 7 bases from V and 1 base from J, with 13 bases between. In nucleotides, the CDR3 is TGTGCCAGTACCATAGGACATAAGAACACTGAAGCTTTCTTT. This gives the protein CASTIGHKNTEAFF.

The chain carries TRBV19 and TRBJ2-3; TRBD2 might be the D (6 bases). The CDR3 is made up of 15 amino acids. V lost 6 bases, J lost 3 bases, and 16 bases lay in between. CDR1 is LNHDA and CDR2 is SQIVND in the germline V gene (reference sequence). The chain's CDR3 is CASSHEAEGTDTQYF. The CDR3 coding sequence is TGTGCCAGTAGCCACGAAGCGGAGGGTACAGATACGCAGTATTTT.

This clonotype was counted many times. This chain joins TRBV2 and TRBJ2-7, with TRBD2 identical over 12 bases. This CDR3 is 14 amino acids long. Germline trimming cut 4 bases from V and 4 bases from J; bases unmatched to any gene: 2. Germline V gene sequence: CDR1 SNHLY, CDR2 FYNNEI. In DNA, the CDR3 is TGTGCCAGCAGTGGACTAGCGGGAGCTTACGAGCAGTACTTC. Residues: CASSGLAGAYEQYF.

This clonotype has ten or more counts. J is TRBJ2-1 and V is TRBV11-2, with 9 bases fitting TRBD2. Trimming at V came to 5 bases and at J to 6 bases, leaving 14 bases not matched to a gene. The germline CDR1 and CDR2 sequences are SGHAT and FQNNGV. This CDR3 has 17 residues. DNA for the CDR3: TGTGCCAGCAGCCCCCGGCTAGCGGGATGGAGCCCCAATGAGCAGTTCTTC. Translated, it gives CASSPRLAGWSPNEQFF.

This clonotype has just a few counts. The chain is built from TRBV28 and TRBJ1-4, with D possibly matching TRBD1 (6 bases). CDR3 length: 14 amino acids. Trimming took off 4 bases at V and 9 bases at J, with 15 bases between the two ends. Germline V gives CDR1 MDHEN, CDR2 SYDVKM. The CDR3 nucleotides are TGTGCCAGCAGTTCAGGGGAGGTTCTTAAAAAACTGTTTTTT. Translation: CASSSGEVLKKLFF. The full variable domain, rest sourced from reference TRBV28 and TRBJ1-4, is DVKVTQSSRYLVKRTGEKVFLECVQDMDHENMFWYRQDPGLGLRLIYFSYDVKMKEKGDIPEGYSVSREKKERFSLILESASTNQTSMYLCASSSGEVLKKLFFGSGTQLSVL.

The V and J genes are TRBV7-3 and TRBJ2-1; D may be TRBD2 (6 bases). Trimming removed 5 bases from V and 8 bases from J, with 13 bases in between. The CDR3 extends over 13 amino acids. CDR1 is SGHTA, CDR2 FQGTGA, per germline. CDR3 residues: CASSPQGLHEQFF. The CDR3 nucleotides read TGTGCCAGCAGCCCGCAAGGACTACATGAGCAGTTCTTC.

The gene calls are TRBV19 and TRBJ1-6; D is ambiguous. Germline CDR1 LNHDA, CDR2 SQIVND (reference sequence). The V gene lost 1 base and the J gene lost 8 bases, with 9 bases spanning the gap. This CDR3 comprises 14 residues. The CDR3 nucleotides read TGTGCCAGTAGTATAGTAGGCCCCCATTCACCCCTCCACTTT. Translation gives CASSIVGPHSPLHF.

The chain is built from TRBV6-2 or TRBV6-3 and TRBJ1-6; no definite D call. From germline, CDR1 is MNHEY and CDR2 SVGEGT. V lost 7 bases, J lost 11 bases, and 12 bases lay in between. The CDR3 covers 12 residues. The CDR3, as DNA: TGTGCCAGCAAAGGCGGCCTAACACCCCTCCACTTT. Translated: CASKGGLTPLHF.

This clonotype was seen a handful of times. The chain links TRBV12-3 or TRBV12-4 to TRBJ2-2; D remains unclear. The CDR3 is 14 amino acids. V was pared by 5 bases and J by 6 bases, with 13 bases between. The DNA for the CDR3 is TGTGCCAGCAGTGCGCGGACGCGATCCGGGGAGCTGTTTTTT. Encoded protein: CASSARTRSGELFF.

This clonotype was counted many times. This chain connects TRBV29-1 to TRBJ2-2; 10 nucleotides line up with TRBD1. J was trimmed by 0 bases and V by 3 bases; bases with no gene match: 4. CDR1 is SQVTM and CDR2 is ANQGSEA in the germline V gene. The CDR3 loop spans 16 amino acids. CDR3 loop: CSVEGQGTSNTGELFF. CDR3 DNA: TGCAGCGTTGAGGGACAGGGGACGTCGAACACCGGGGAGCTGTTTTTT.

This clonotype occurred a few times. The chain uses TRBV5-6 and TRBJ1-5; no reliable D call. V was cut by 0 bases and J by 2 bases, with 18 bases left in between. Germline V gene sequence: CDR1 SGHDT, CDR2 YYEEEE. There are 18 residues in the CDR3. The CDR3 sequence: CASSLGGMARRGNQPQHF. Here the CDR3 DNA reads TGTGCCAGCAGCTTGGGAGGCATGGCCCGGCGGGGCAATCAGCCCCAGCATTTT.

This clonotype has at least ten counts. The chain joins TRBV28 to TRBJ2-5; 7 positions agree with TRBD2. Trimming took 2 bases from V and 3 from J; bases not matched to a gene: 3. The CDR3 is 14 residues long. Germline CDR1 is MDHEN and CDR2 is SYDVKM. CDR3 nucleotide sequence: TGTGCCAGCAGTTTACGGGGGAGGGAAGAGACCCAGTACTTC. Its protein is CASSLRGREETQYF. Filled out from reference TRBV28 and TRBJ2-5, the complete variable domain reads DVKVTQSSRYLVKRTGEKVFLECVQDMDHENMFWYRQDPGLGLRLIYFSYDVKMKEKGDIPEGYSVSREKKERFSLILESASTNQTSMYLCASSLRGREETQYFGPGTRLLVL.

The chain combines TRBV13 with TRBJ2-7, with TRBD2 identical over 7 bases. With 3 bases clipped from V and 2 bases from J, the junction kept 7 bases outside the gene matches. This CDR3 comprises 15 residues. In germline, CDR1 is PRHDT, CDR2 FYEKMQ (reference sequence). The CDR3 loop is CASSLGGGNAYEQYF. The CDR3 DNA reads as TGTGCCAGCAGCTTGGGGGGGGGTAACGCCTACGAGCAGTACTTC.

This clonotype showed up many times. V gene TRBV11-2 combines with J gene TRBJ2-5; D gene uncertain. Germline loops: CDR1 SGHAT, CDR2 FQNNGV. This CDR3 comprises 17 residues. The V and J ends lost 5 bases and 5 bases respectively, with 24 bases between them. CDR3 nucleotide sequence: TGTGCCAGCAGCCCTAGGGTGGTTCTCAGGCCAGTGGAGACCCAGTACTTC. As protein: CASSPRVVLRPVETQYF.

The V gene is TRBV5-1, the J gene TRBJ2-7, with TRBD2 matching 12 bases. Germline V gives CDR1 SGHRS, CDR2 YFSETQ. With V trimmed by 0 bases and J by 3 bases, 1 base remained unmatched. The CDR3 has 15 amino acids. CDR3 region: CASSLGTSGIYEQYF. CDR3 nucleotide sequence: TGCGCCAGCAGCTTGGGGACTAGCGGGATCTACGAGCAGTACTTC.

This clonotype was seen more than once but under ten times. The chain has TRBV6-5 and TRBJ2-2, with unresolved D. This CDR3 spans 16 amino acids. Germline V gives CDR1 MNHEY, CDR2 SVGAGI. V was clipped by 0 bases and J by 1 base, with 9 bases between them. For the CDR3, the DNA is TGTGCCAGCAGTTACTCGGGTTGGCAGAACACCGGGGAGCTGTTTTTT. It yields the protein CASSYSGWQNTGELFF.

This clonotype was seen repeatedly, ten times or more. The chain links TRBV11-3 to TRBJ1-4; a possible D gene is TRBD1 (5 bases). This CDR3 region has 13 residues. Germline V gene lookup returns CDR1 SGHNT and CDR2 YENEEA. V was trimmed by 5 bases and J by 8 bases, leaving 12 bases between them. The CDR3 nucleotides read TGTGCCAGCAGCGGACATCCTGGGGAAAAACTGTTTTTT. This translates into CASSGHPGEKLFF. Full variable domain (remainder filled in from reference TRBV11-3 and TRBJ1-4): EAGVVQSPRYKIIEKKQPVAFWCNPISGHNTLYWYLQNLGQGPELLIRYENEEAVDDSQLPKDRFSAERLKGVDSTLKIQPAELGDSAVYLCASSGHPGEKLFFGSGTQLSVL.